This record covers a single TCR beta chain. Trimming at V came to 5 bases and at J to 2 bases, leaving 8 bases not matched to a gene. CDR1 is SGHVS and CDR2 is FNYEAQ in the germline V gene. This CDR3 contains 16 residues. This record comes from a study of hypomethylating agent response in myelodysplastic syndrome. Here immunoSEQ multiplex PCR was the method, and the copy in TCRdb shows in-frame clones only, minus some. The sample has about 10,000 clones, 83% seen once; the top ten hold around 3.6%. The clonotype originates from a human donor with myelodysplastic syndrome. The chain employs TRBV7-6 and TRBJ2-7; 11 positions agree with TRBD2. This specimen consisted of bone marrow, obtained before or after starting hypomethylating agent treatment for myelodysplastic syndrome (not recorded which). CDR3 in amino acids: CASSPGPSGRTYEQYF. Written as DNA, the CDR3 is TGTGCCAGCAGCCCCGGCCCTAGCGGGAGGACCTACGAGCAGTACTTC.